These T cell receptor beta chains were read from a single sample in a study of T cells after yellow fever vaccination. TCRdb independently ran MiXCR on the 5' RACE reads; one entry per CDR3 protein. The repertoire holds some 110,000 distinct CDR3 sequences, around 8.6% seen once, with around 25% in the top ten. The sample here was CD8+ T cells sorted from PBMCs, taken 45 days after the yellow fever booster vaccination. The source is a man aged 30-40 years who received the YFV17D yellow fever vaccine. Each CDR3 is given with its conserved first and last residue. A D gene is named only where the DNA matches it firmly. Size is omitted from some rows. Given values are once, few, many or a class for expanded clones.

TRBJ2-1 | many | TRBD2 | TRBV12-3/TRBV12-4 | TGTGCCAGCAGTTTAGGAGCGGGAGAATTCAATGAGCAGTTCTTC | CASSLGAGEFNEQFF
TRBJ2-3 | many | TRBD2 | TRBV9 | TGTGCCAGCAGCGCGGAAATAGCGGGACGGTCAGATACGCAGTATTTT | CASSAEIAGRSDTQYF
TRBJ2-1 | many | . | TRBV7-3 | TGTGCCAGCAGCCATTCCTCCGGTTACAATGAGCAGTTCTTC | CASSHSSGYNEQFF
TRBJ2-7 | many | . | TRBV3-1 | TGTGCCAGCAGCCAAGTTGGGGCCACCTACGAGCAGTACTTC | CASSQVGATYEQYF
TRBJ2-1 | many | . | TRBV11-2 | TGTGCCAGCAGCTCCCCGTTCCTGAGCTCCTACAATGAGCAGTTCTTC | CASSSPFLSSYNEQFF
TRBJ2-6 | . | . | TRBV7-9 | TGTGCCAGCAGCTCACCCCTCGCGGGGGCCAACGTCCTGACTTTC | CASSSPLAGANVLTF
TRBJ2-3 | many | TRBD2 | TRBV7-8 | TGTGCCAGCAGCTTCCATGTAGCGGGAAGCACAGATACGCAGTATTTT | CASSFHVAGSTDTQYF
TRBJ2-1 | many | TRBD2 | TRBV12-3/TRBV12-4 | TGTGCCAGCAGCTCATACGGACTAGCGGGCAATGAGCAGTTCTTC | CASSSYGLAGNEQFF
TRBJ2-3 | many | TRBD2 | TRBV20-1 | TGCAGTGGCAAGCGGGAGGCCCCCTTATTGAGCACAGATACGCAGTATTTT | CSGKREAPLLSTDTQYF
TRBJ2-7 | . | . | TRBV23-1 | TGCGCCAGCAGTCAATCAGACGGACAGCTATACGAGCAGTACTTC | CASSQSDGQLYEQYF
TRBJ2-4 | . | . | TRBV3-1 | TGTGCCAGCAGCCAAGGATTGGCCATTCAGTACTTC | CASSQGLAIQYF
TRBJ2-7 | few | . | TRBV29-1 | TGCAGCGTTGCCCGGGGTGGCGAGCAGTACTTC | CSVARGGEQYF
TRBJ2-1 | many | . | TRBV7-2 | TGTGCCAGCAGCTTAGTTCCGGGCGACTACAGAAGTGAGCAGTTCTTC | CASSLVPGDYRSEQFF
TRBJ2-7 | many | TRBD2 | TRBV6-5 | TGTGCCAGCAGGCAGGGACGGGGGGGCGTCTACGAGCAGTACTTC | CASRQGRGGVYEQYF
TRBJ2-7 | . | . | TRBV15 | TGTGCCACCAGCAGAGATCGAGTAGCGGCCTTTGGGGTGCAGTACTTC | CATSRDRVAAFGVQYF
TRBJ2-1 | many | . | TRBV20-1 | TGCAGTGCTAGAGAAGGGCGGGTGTCCTACAATGAGCAGTTCTTC | CSAREGRVSYNEQFF
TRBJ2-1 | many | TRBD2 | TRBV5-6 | TGTGCCAGCAGTCCTCTTCCGGGACTACACAACAATGAGCAGTTCTTC | CASSPLPGLHNNEQFF
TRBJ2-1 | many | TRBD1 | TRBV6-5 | TGTGCCAGCACGGGACAGGGGTTTAGTGAGCAGTTCTTC | CASTGQGFSEQFF
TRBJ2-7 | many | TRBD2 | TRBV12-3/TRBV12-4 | TGTGCCAGCACTCCCGGGGGAGGGATCTACGAGCAGTACTTC | CASTPGGGIYEQYF
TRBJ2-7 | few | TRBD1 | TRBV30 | TGTGCCTGGAGTACGGGACAGAACTACGAGCAGTACTTC | CAWSTGQNYEQYF
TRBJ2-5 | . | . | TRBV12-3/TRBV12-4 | TGTGCCAGCAGTGAACAAGAGACCCAGTACTTC | CASSEQETQYF
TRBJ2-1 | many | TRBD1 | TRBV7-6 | TGTGCCAGCAGCCACGGGACAGACGAGCAGTTCTTC | CASSHGTDEQFF
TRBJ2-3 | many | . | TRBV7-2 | TGTGCCAGCAGCTTCAGCGGCTATAGCACAGATACGCAGTATTTT | CASSFSGYSTDTQYF
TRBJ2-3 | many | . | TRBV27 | TGTGCCAGCAGTCCCTTTTCCCCGGTCACAGATACGCAGTATTTT | CASSPFSPVTDTQYF
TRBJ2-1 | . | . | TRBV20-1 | TGCAGTGCTCCCCGGGTCGGTGAGCAGTTCTTC | CSAPRVGEQFF
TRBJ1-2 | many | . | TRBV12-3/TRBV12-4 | TGTGCCAGCAGTGGAGACGGCTATGGCTACACCTTC | CASSGDGYGYTF
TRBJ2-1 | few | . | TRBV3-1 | TGTGCCAGCAGCCAAGGACAGGTTCAGGATGAGCAGTTCTTC | CASSQGQVQDEQFF
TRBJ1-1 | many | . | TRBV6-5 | TGTGCCAGCAGTTTTGGGCAGGGCTGGACTGAAGCTTTCTTT | CASSFGQGWTEAFF
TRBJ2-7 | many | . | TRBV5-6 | TGTGCCAGCAGCTTGGAGGGATACTACGAGCAGTACTTC | CASSLEGYYEQYF
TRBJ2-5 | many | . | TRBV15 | TGTGCCACCAGCAGAGATCCGGGACTCCAAGAGACCCAGTACTTC | CATSRDPGLQETQYF
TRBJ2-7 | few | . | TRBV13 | TGTGCCAGCAGTATTCGGGACTCTTACGAGCAGTACTTC | CASSIRDSYEQYF
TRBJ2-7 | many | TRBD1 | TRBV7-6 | TGTGCCAGCAGCCCAGAAGGGACAGGGACTACCTACGAGCAGTACTTC | CASSPEGTGTTYEQYF
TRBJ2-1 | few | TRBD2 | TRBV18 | TGTGCCAGCTCATCCTCGACTACCCCGGGGGGCAATGAGCAGTTCTTC | CASSSSTTPGGNEQFF
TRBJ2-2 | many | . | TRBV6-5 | TGTGCCAGCAGTTACGCCGGGACCGGGGAGCTGTTTTTT | CASSYAGTGELFF
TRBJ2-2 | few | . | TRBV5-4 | TGTGCCAGCAGCCCGGGGACCGACTTCTACAGGGAGCTGTTTTTT | CASSPGTDFYRELFF
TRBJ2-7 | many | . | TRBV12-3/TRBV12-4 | TGTGCCAGCACCGGGACTGGGGGTGGCTACGAGCAGTACTTC | CASTGTGGGYEQYF
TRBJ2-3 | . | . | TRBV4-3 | TGCGCCACCTGGCAACAGGAGAGCACAGATACGCAGTATTTT | CATWQQESTDTQYF
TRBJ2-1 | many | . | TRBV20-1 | TGCAGTGCTATAATGGGACACATCAATGAGCAGTTCTTC | CSAIMGHINEQFF
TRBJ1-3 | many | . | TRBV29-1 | TGCAGCGTTGTCCAATGGGCTCCTCTATACACCATATATTTT | CSVVQWAPLYTIYF
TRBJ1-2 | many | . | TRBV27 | TGTGCCAGCAGTCCTGTGCGGAACTATGGCTACACCTTC | CASSPVRNYGYTF
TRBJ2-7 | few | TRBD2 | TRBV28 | TGTGCCAGCAGCCCCCCGCTAGCGGGATACGAGCAGTACTTC | CASSPPLAGYEQYF
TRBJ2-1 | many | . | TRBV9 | TGTGCCAGCAGCGTAGTAGGGGGACCCTTCGCCTACAATGAGCAGTTCTTC | CASSVVGGPFAYNEQFF
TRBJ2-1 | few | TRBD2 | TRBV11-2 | TGTGCCAGCAGCATGAGCTGGACTAGCGGGAGGGCCACGGGCAATGAGCAGTTCTTC | CASSMSWTSGRATGNEQFF
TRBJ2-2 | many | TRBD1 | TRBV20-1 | TGCAGTGCTAGGAGAACAGACAGGGCCGACACCGGGGAGCTGTTTTTT | CSARRTDRADTGELFF
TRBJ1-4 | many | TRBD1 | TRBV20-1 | TGCAGTGCTAGAGAAGAGGGACAGGGACTAAATGAAAAACTGTTTTTT | CSAREEGQGLNEKLFF
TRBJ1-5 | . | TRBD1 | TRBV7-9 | TGTGCCAGCAGCACCTTCGGACAGGGGGAGATGGATCAGCCCCAGCATTTT | CASSTFGQGEMDQPQHF
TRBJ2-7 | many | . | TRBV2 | TGTGCCAGCACCCCTCCTCTAAGGAGCCTCGGGTACGAGCAGTACTTC | CASTPPLRSLGYEQYF
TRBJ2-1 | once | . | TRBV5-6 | TGTGCCAGCGGCCCTAGCAACTCCTACAATGAGCAGTTCTTC | CASGPSNSYNEQFF
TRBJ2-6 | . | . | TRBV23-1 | TGCGCCAGCAGCAAAGGAGGGACAGTTGGGGCCAACGTCCTGACTTTC | CASSKGGTVGANVLTF
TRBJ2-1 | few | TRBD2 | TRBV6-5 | TGTGCCAGCAGACTAGGGAGGGAGCGGGCCTACAATGAGCAGTTCTTC | CASRLGRERAYNEQFF
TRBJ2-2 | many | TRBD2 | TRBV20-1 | TGCAGTGCTAGAGATTTTGGGGGGGGACTATCACACGGGGAGCTGTTTTTT | CSARDFGGGLSHGELFF
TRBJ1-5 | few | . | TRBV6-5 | TGTGCCAGCAGTTACGGGGCAGTGGATCAGCCCCAGCATTTT | CASSYGAVDQPQHF
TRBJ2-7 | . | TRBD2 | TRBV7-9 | TGTGCCAGCAGCCTCCGGACTAGCGCGCCCTACGAGCAGTACTTC | CASSLRTSAPYEQYF
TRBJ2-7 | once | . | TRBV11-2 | TGTGCCAGCAGCTTCGGGGCCCCCTACGAGCAGTACTTC | CASSFGAPYEQYF
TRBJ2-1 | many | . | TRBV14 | TGTGCCAGCAGCCTACAACCCTGGGGGAGCTCCTACAATGAGCAGTTCTTC | CASSLQPWGSSYNEQFF
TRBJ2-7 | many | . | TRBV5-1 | TGCGCCAGCAGGGAGGGGGCCTACGAGCAGTACTTC | CASREGAYEQYF
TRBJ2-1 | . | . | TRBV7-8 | TGTGCCAGCAGCCCCCTGTCCTTGGGGGAGCAGTTCTTC | CASSPLSLGEQFF